This T cell receptor (beta chain) was identified during a study of blood T cell repertoires in COVID-19. About the research overall: T cells, B-cell-depleted T cells, or PBMCs provided the cDNA or gDNA that served as material.

Symptom resolution, clearance, or two negative PCRs marked donors in Cohort 3 as recovered. Clones were read by immunoSEQ multiplex PCR, and TCRdb kept only the in-frame ones, dropping some. The sample has 300,000 to 350,000 clones, about 90% seen once. This CDR3 region has 15 residues. In germline, CDR1 is SGHTS, CDR2 YDEGEE. V lost 4 bases and J 0 bases, leaving 10 bases between the germline ends. The sequence was collected from a woman aged 25 to 39 who had recovered from COVID-19. V and J are TRBV5-8 and TRBJ1-4, with a weak D call TRBD1 (6 bases). Sequencing was done on a sample of PBMCs or T cells enriched from blood (not recorded which). In DNA, the CDR3 is TGTGCCAGCAGCACCCGGACAGCAACTAATGAAAAACTGTTTTTT. Protein sequence: CASSTRTATNEKLFF.